This TCR beta chain was profiled in a study of blood T cell repertoires in COVID-19. Overall study context: The United States, Italy and Spain provided the acute and convalescent COVID-19 samples. Sources were T cells, B-cell-depleted T cells, or PBMCs; the material itself was cDNA or gDNA.

Sequenced by immunoSEQ multiplex PCR; TCRdb stores in-frame clones only, minus some. The table has about 120,000 clones, over 60% seen once. The CDR3 contains 15 residues. CDR1 is GTSNPN and CDR2 is SVGIG in the germline V gene (reference sequence). The V end lost 5 bases, the J end lost 2 bases, and 16 bases lay between the germline ends. The sequencing input was peripheral blood. The chain recombines TRBV30 with TRBJ2-4; D may correspond to TRBD1 or TRBD2 (6 bases each). This sequence was found in a woman of 80 years or more with acute or convalescent COVID-19. CDR3 nucleotides: TGTGCCTGGGGGGGGCACACTATTACCAAAAACATTCAGTACTTC. Protein product: CAWGGHTITKNIQYF.